One T cell receptor (beta chain) is described in this entry. This sample was taken from a study of T cell responses to AZD1222 COVID-19 vaccine. As for the study in general: Pooling covered second doses at about 4 or about 12 weeks.

The V gene lost 0 bases and the J gene lost 6 bases, with 24 bases spanning the gap. In germline, CDR1 is SGHTA, CDR2 FQGNSA. The CDR3 sequence is 18 residues long. Libraries were prepared by immunoSEQ multiplex PCR; TCRdb keeps only in-frame clonotypes and omits some of them. The table has roughly 180,000 clones, 87% seen once; the top ten hold about 3%. Sequenced material: peripheral blood, taken on day 0 of AZD1222 vaccination. This sequence joins TRBV7-2 and TRBJ2-7; a possible D gene is TRBD2 (6 bases). This receptor was taken from an adult in good health. CDR3 residues: CASSLASRSTSLGREQYF. CDR3 nucleotides: TGTGCCAGCAGCTTAGCCAGCAGATCGACTAGTTTGGGTCGCGAGCAGTACTTC.